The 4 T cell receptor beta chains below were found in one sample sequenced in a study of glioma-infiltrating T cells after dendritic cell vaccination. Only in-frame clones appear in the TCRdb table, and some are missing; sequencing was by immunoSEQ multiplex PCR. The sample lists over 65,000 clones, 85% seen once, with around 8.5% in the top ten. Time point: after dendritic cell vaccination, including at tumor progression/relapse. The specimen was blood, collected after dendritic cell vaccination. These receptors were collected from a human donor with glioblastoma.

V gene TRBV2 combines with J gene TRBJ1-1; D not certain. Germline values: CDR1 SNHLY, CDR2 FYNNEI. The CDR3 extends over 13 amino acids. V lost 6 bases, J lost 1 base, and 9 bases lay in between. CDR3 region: CASRGRQNTEAFF. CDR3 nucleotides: TGTGCCAGCAGGGGCCGACAGAACACTGAAGCTTTCTTT. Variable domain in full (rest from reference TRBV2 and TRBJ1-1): EPEVTQTPSHQVTQMGQEVILRCVPISNHLYFYWYRQILGQKVEFLVSFYNNEISEKSEIFDDQFSVERPDGSNFTLKIRSTKLEDSAMYFCASRGRQNTEAFFGQGTRLTVV.

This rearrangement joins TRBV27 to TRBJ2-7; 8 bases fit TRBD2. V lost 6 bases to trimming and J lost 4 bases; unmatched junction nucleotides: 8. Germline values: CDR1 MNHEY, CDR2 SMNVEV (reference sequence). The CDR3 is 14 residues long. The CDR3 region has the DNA TGTGCCAGCAGCAAACGGGAGGGCGAATACGAGCAGTACTTC. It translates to CASSKREGEYEQYF.

The CDR3 loop reads CATSRDKDTRNQPQHF. CDR3 DNA sequence: TGTGCCACCAGCAGAGACAAAGACACCCGCAATCAGCCCCAGCATTTT. The V and J genes are TRBV15 and TRBJ1-5; D ambiguous. The germline V gene encodes CDR1 LNHNV and CDR2 YYDKDF (reference sequence). The V end lost 0 bases, the J end lost 2 bases, and 11 bases lay between the germline ends. The CDR3 runs to 16 residues.

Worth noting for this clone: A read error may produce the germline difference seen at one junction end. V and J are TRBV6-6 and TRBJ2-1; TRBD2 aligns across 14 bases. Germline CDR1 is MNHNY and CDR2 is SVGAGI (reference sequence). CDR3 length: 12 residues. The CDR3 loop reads CASRTSGGALLF. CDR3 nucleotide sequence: TGTGCCAGCAGGACTAGCGGGGGGGCCTTGCTCTTC.